One T cell receptor beta chain is described in this entry. The sample originates from a study of blood T cell repertoires in COVID-19. For the study at large: Italy, Spain and the United States were the sources of the convalescent and acute COVID-19 samples.

As processed by the authors: Estimation of nucleated cell counts was performed using reference gene primer amplification. TCRdb keeps only in-frame clones here, not all; method: immunoSEQ multiplex PCR. The DNA was the basis for D and trimming; V, J and clone size are from that table. The sample shows 250,000 to 350,000 clones, approximately 84% of them seen only once. Seattle patient enrollment occurred during active infection, with longitudinal follow-up thereafter. Source material: peripheral blood. This TCR came from a human donor with COVID-19, enrolled during active disease. The donor label of this sample is uncertain.

CDR3 sequence (DNA): TGTGCCAGCAGCCCAGGGGTGCGTGACACCGGGGAGCTGTTTTTT. It is translated as CASSPGVRDTGELFF. J is TRBJ2-2 and V is TRBV7-6; D is possibly TRBD1 (6 bases). This CDR3 has 15 amino acids. From germline, CDR1 is SGHVS and CDR2 FNYEAQ. V was trimmed by 5 bases and J by 3 bases, leaving 13 bases between them.